Listed here are 18 T cell receptor beta chains from one sample, sequenced in a study of control samples from healthy donors and cancer patients. Here immunoSEQ multiplex PCR was the method, and the copy in TCRdb shows in-frame clones only, minus some. Of tens of thousands of clones in the sample, about 79% were seen once. Specimen: PBMCs. All receptors come from a man between 60 and 75 years old with head and neck cancer.

V usage is TRBV12-3 or TRBV12-4 and J usage is TRBJ1-2, with D maybe TRBD1 (5 bases). V lost 2 bases to trimming and J lost 4 bases, with 5 bases between them. The CDR3 extends over 12 amino acids. The CDR3 DNA is TGTGCCAGCAGTTTACAGGGCTATGGCTACACCTTC. Residues: CASSLQGYGYTF.

The chain is built from TRBV19 and TRBJ1-5; a possible D gene is TRBD1 (5 bases). Trimming left V 5 bases short and J 9 bases short, with 17 bases between. The CDR3 sequence is 14 residues long. Germline assignment: CDR1 LNHDA and CDR2 SQIVND (reference sequence). The CDR3 DNA sequence: TGTGCCAGTAGTTCGGGGACCCAAAAGTGGCCCCAGCATTTT. Protein: CASSSGTQKWPQHF.

The V and J genes are TRBV30 and TRBJ1-6; TRBD1 matches 8 bases. The CDR3 covers 16 residues. Losses at the gene ends were 2 bases for V and 2 bases for J; bases not matched to a gene: 5. Germline CDR1 GTSNPN, CDR2 SVGIG (reference sequence). The CDR3 is CAWSKPQGAYNSPLHF. The DNA for the CDR3 is TGTGCCTGGAGTAAACCACAGGGGGCCTATAATTCACCCCTCCACTTT.

J is TRBJ2-7 and V is TRBV6-5; D unclear. V was trimmed by 2 bases and J by 0 bases, leaving 8 bases between them. CDR1 is MNHEY and CDR2 is SVGAGI in the germline V gene. CDR3 length: 14 residues. The CDR3 nucleotides are TGTGCCAGCAGTTACCAGTCAGGCTCCTACGAGCAGTACTTC. Translating it yields CASSYQSGSYEQYF.

The chain employs TRBV12-2 and TRBJ2-3; TRBD2 is the table's D call and was not checked against the DNA. TRBV12-2 is a pseudogene. CDR3 size: 17 residues. The CDR3 loop is CASRSRTSGGSTDTQYF. The DNA for the CDR3 is TGTGCAAGTCGCTCACGGACTAGCGGAGGAAGCACAGATACGCAGTATTTT.

The chain joins TRBV5-1 to TRBJ1-6; D not resolved. CDR3 length: 14 residues. Looked up from germline, CDR1 is SGHRS and CDR2 is YFSETQ. The ends were cut back, 0 bases at V and 9 bases at J, with 10 bases in the middle. The CDR3 DNA reads as TGCGCCAGCAGCTTGGACACGGCCAGTTCACCCCTCCACTTT. Its protein is CASSLDTASSPLHF.

The chain joins TRBV5-1 to TRBJ1-2, with a tentative D call TRBD1 (6 bases). V lost 4 bases, J lost 7 bases, and 17 bases lay in between. The germline gives CDR1 SGHRS, CDR2 YFSETQ. This CDR3 spans 14 amino acids. In nucleotides, the CDR3 is TGCGCCAGCAGCCCCATGGGGGGGCCGGGTGGCTACACCTTC. Amino acid sequence: CASSPMGGPGGYTF.

The chain recombines TRBV11-2 with TRBJ2-5; tentative D call: TRBD1 (6 bases). CDR1 and CDR2 from the germline V gene are SGHAT and FQNNGV. V lost 3 bases and J 5 bases, leaving 10 bases between the germline ends. The CDR3 loop spans 13 amino acids. In nucleotides, the CDR3 is TGTGCCAGCAGCTTCAACAGGGAGGAGACCCAGTACTTC. This codes for CASSFNREETQYF.

The chain joins TRBV2 to TRBJ1-5; 7 positions agree with TRBD1. V was clipped by 3 bases and J by 5 bases; unmatched bases: 7. Per the germline V gene, CDR1 is SNHLY and CDR2 is FYNNEI. The CDR3 has 15 residues. The CDR3 nucleotides read TGTGCCAGCAGTGATGGGAGGGGGCTCTATCAGCCCCAGCATTTT. Translating gives CASSDGRGLYQPQHF. Full variable domain (outside the CDR3, taken from reference TRBV2 and TRBJ1-5): EPEVTQTPSHQVTQMGQEVILRCVPISNHLYFYWYRQILGQKVEFLVSFYNNEISEKSEIFDDQFSVERPDGSNFTLKIRSTKLEDSAMYFCASSDGRGLYQPQHFGDGTRLSIL.

This clone came up once. The V and J genes are TRBV7-6 and TRBJ1-6, with D unclear. Germline CDR1 reads SGHVS; CDR2 reads FNYEAQ. V was pared by 6 bases and J by 10 bases, with 13 bases between. This CDR3 is 13 amino acids long. The CDR3 region is CASREGLNSPLHF. The DNA for the CDR3 is TGTGCCAGCAGGGAGGGTCTAAACTCACCCCTCCACTTT. Combining the CDR3 with reference TRBV7-6 and TRBJ1-6 gives the whole variable domain GAGVSQSPRYKVTKRGQDVALRCDPISGHVSLYWYRQALGQGPEFLTYFNYEAQQDKSGLPNDRFSAERPEGSISTLTIQRTEQRDSAMYRCASREGLNSPLHFGNGTRLTVT.

CDR3 in DNA: TGTGCCAGCAGCTTTGTCGAGACGAACACTGAAGCTTTCTTT. Protein: CASSFVETNTEAFF. The J gene is TRBJ1-1, the V gene TRBV5-6; D gene unclear. The CDR3 covers 14 residues. The V and J ends lost 2 bases and 1 base respectively, with 9 bases between them. Germline assignment: CDR1 SGHDT and CDR2 YYEEEE.

The chain couples TRBV11-2 to TRBJ2-7; D not resolved. The germline V gene encodes CDR1 SGHAT and CDR2 FQNNGV. The CDR3 loop spans 11 amino acids. The V gene lost 7 bases and the J gene lost 5 bases, with 9 bases spanning the gap. Here the CDR3 reads CASNTAHEQYF. CDR3 nucleotide sequence: TGTGCCAGCAACACGGCCCACGAGCAGTACTTC. Drawing the rest from reference TRBV11-2 and TRBJ2-7, the complete variable domain is EAGVAQSPRYKIIEKRQSVAFWCNPISGHATLYWYQQILGQGPKLLIQFQNNGVVDDSQLPKDRFSAERLKGVDSTLKIQPAKLEDSAVYLCASNTAHEQYFGPGTRLTVT.

By share, this clone ranks as medium-sized. For the CDR3, the DNA is TGCGCCACCCAAGGAGGGGCCTACGAGCAGTACTTC. Its protein product is CATQGGAYEQYF. This chain joins TRBV23-1 and TRBJ2-7, with a possible D match to TRBD2 (6 bases). TRBV23-1 is treated as an ORF (open reading frame) with a function not yet certain. V was trimmed by 10 bases and J by 2 bases, leaving 12 bases between them. There are 12 residues in the CDR3.

The chain uses TRBV5-5 and TRBJ1-1, with D uncertain. Trimming took 0 bases from V and 0 from J, leaving 6 bases between them. CDR1 is SGHKS and CDR2 is YYEKEE in the germline V gene (reference sequence). This CDR3 comprises 14 residues. Written as DNA, the CDR3 is TGTGCCAGCAGCTTGGTTCCGGTGAACACTGAAGCTTTCTTT. It specifies CASSLVPVNTEAFF.

The chain joins TRBV7-8 to TRBJ2-7; TRBD2 agrees at 14 bases. V dropped 0 bases and J dropped 4; count of bases not matched to a gene: 8. The V gene's germline CDR1 is SGHVS and CDR2 FQNEAQ. The CDR3 totals 18 residues. The CDR3 region is CASSLAGLAGGSGYEQYF. The CDR3 DNA reads TGTGCCAGCAGCTTAGCTGGACTAGCGGGAGGCTCTGGGTACGAGCAGTACTTC.

This chain connects TRBV29-1 to TRBJ2-7; TRBD2 matches 12 bases. The CDR3 length is 16 residues. CDR1 is SQVTM and CDR2 is ANQGSEA in the germline V gene. After removal of 0 bases from V and 4 bases from J, the junction contained 7 bases not matched to a gene. The CDR3 coding sequence is TGCAGCGTTGAAGATGGAGCTAGCGGGAGGGCATACGAGCAGTACTTC. Amino acid sequence: CSVEDGASGRAYEQYF.

The CDR3 spells CASSPDRSIEAFF. Here the CDR3 DNA reads TGTGCCAGCAGTCCAGACAGGAGCATAGAAGCTTTCTTT. This chain connects TRBV5-4 to TRBJ1-1, with a possible D match to TRBD1 (6 bases). Trimming stripped 5 bases from V and 8 bases from J, with 16 bases between. CDR3 length equals 13 residues. Per the germline V gene, CDR1 is SGHNT and CDR2 is YYREEE (reference sequence).

V gene TRBV10-1 combines with J gene TRBJ2-3, with unresolved D. The V gene's germline CDR1 is WNHNN and CDR2 SYGVQD (reference sequence). The V and J ends lost 3 bases and 4 bases respectively, with 17 bases between them. This CDR3 spans 16 amino acids. The CDR3 bases are TGCGCCAGCAGTGAAAAGGGCAGGCCTAGATCAGATACGCAGTATTTT. Translated: CASSEKGRPRSDTQYF.